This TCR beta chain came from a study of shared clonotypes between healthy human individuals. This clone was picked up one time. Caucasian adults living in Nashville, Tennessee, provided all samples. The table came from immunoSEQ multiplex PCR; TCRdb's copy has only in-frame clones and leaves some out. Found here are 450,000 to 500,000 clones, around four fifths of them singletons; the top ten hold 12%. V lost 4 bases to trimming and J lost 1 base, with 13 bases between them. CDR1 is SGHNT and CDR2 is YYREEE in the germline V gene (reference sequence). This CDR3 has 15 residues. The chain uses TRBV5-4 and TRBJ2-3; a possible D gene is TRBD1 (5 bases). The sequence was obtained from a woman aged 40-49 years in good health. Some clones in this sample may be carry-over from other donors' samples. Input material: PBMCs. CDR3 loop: CASSTPTGGTDTQYF. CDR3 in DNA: TGTGCCAGCAGCACTCCCACAGGAGGCACAGATACGCAGTATTTT.